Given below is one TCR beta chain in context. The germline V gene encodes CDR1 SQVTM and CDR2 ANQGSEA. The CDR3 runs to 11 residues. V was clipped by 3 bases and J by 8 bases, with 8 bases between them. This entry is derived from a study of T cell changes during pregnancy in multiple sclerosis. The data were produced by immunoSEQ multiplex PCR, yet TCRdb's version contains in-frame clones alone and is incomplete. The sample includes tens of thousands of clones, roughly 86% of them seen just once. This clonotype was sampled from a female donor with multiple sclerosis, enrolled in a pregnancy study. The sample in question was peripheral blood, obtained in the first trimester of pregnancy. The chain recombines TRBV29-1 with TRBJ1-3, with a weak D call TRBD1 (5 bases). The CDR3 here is CSVDRDDTIYF. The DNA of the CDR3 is TGCAGCGTTGACAGGGATGACACCATATATTTT.